This T cell receptor beta chain was profiled in a study of spatial heterogeneity in lung cancer. Study-wide results and limits: Expanded tumor TCRs that were ubiquitous appeared in blood more at resection than follow-up.

Regarding time point: sample taken at primary tumor resection. A total of around 72 untreated early-stage non-small cell lung cancer patients served as donors. Tumor, nontumor lung or frozen PBMC supplied whole RNA that was sequenced unsorted. This clonotype was picked up a small number of times. Its antigen is not identified. The CDR3 extends over 15 amino acids. The V end was cut by 4 bases, the J end by 4 bases, with 16 bases between. The V gene's germline CDR1 is ENHRY and CDR2 SYGVKD. Every cDNA TCR molecule received its own unique molecular identifier. MiXCR, applied by TCRdb to the 5' RACE reads, yields one record per CDR3 protein. The sample comprises roughly 79,000 distinct CDR3 sequences, about 7.8% of which are singletons, and roughly 7% rests with the top ten.

The sequence was obtained from a male donor with early-stage non-small cell lung cancer. This sample comprised PBMCs, obtained at surgery. The chain has TRBV10-3 and TRBJ1-1; the D gene is possibly TRBD1 (6 bases). The CDR3 bases are TGTGCCATCAGTGCGACAGGCCCCCAGGGCACTGAAGCTTTCTTT. It codes for CAISATGPQGTEAFF.